These 31 T cell receptor beta chains share one sample of origin, sequenced in a study of blood T cell repertoires in COVID-19. Profiled with immunoSEQ multiplex PCR; TCRdb holds only in-frame clones, not every one. Among under 250,000 clones listed, over 70% were seen once. What was sequenced was peripheral blood. The receptors were gathered from a woman aged 45-65 years with acute or convalescent COVID-19.

The chain is built from TRBV10-3 and TRBJ2-2, with D possibly TRBD2 on 6 matching bases. Germline CDR1 ENHRY, CDR2 SYGVKD. V lost 8 bases, J lost 5 bases, and 18 bases lay in between. The CDR3 sequence is 15 residues long. The CDR3 nucleotides read TGTGCCATCGGCCAGACGGGGGTAACAACCGGGGAGCTGTTTTTT. It yields the protein CAIGQTGVTTGELFF.

Here the CDR3 DNA reads TGTGCCAGCAGCTTAAGTAGCACTAGCTCCTATAATTCACCCCTCCACTTT. Translated: CASSLSSTSSYNSPLHF. This chain connects TRBV11-2 to TRBJ1-6; D unresolved. The germline gives CDR1 SGHAT, CDR2 FQNNGV. With 2 bases removed from V and 0 bases from J, the gap between germline ends came to 11 bases. There are 17 residues in the CDR3.

The V gene is TRBV6-5, the J gene TRBJ2-7; D gene ambiguous. V lost 5 bases and J lost 0, with 11 bases in between. Germline V gives CDR1 MNHEY, CDR2 SVGAGI. The CDR3 is 14 amino acids. The CDR3 reads CASSMIPSSYEQYF. CDR3 sequence (DNA): TGTGCCAGCAGTATGATCCCGAGCTCCTACGAGCAGTACTTC.

The V gene is TRBV3-1 (or the pseudogene TRBV3-2), the J gene TRBJ2-1, with 7 bases matching TRBD1. V lost 6 bases and J lost 6; bases outside the gene matches: 5. The CDR3 consists of 13 residues. CDR1 is LGHDT, CDR2 YNNKEL, per germline (reference sequence). CDR3 sequence reads: CASRPQGVNEQFF. The CDR3 region has the DNA TGTGCCAGCAGACCCCAGGGGGTCAATGAGCAGTTCTTC.

The chain couples TRBV11-2 to TRBJ2-1; TRBD2 is a possible D gene (5 bases). Germline V gives CDR1 SGHAT, CDR2 FQNNGV. The ends were cut back, 3 bases at V and 8 bases at J, with 17 bases in the middle. This CDR3 contains 15 residues. DNA of the CDR3: TGTGCCAGCAGCTTGGTTCAGCGGAGGATAGATGAGCAGTTCTTC. Translation: CASSLVQRRIDEQFF.

The chain combines TRBV11-2 with TRBJ2-7; D perhaps matches TRBD1 (6 bases). CDR1 is SGHAT and CDR2 is FQNNGV in the germline V gene. The CDR3 totals 14 residues. The V end was cut by 4 bases, the J end by 6 bases, with 16 bases between. The CDR3 DNA sequence: TGTGCCAGCAGCTCGGCACAGGGCATGCCCGAGCAGTACTTC. Its translation: CASSSAQGMPEQYF.

V usage is TRBV11-3 and J usage is TRBJ2-1, with 10 bases identical to TRBD2. The CDR3 totals 15 residues. The V segment lost 5 bases and the J segment 8 bases; nucleotides outside the gene matches: 9. CDR1 SGHNT and CDR2 YENEEA come from the germline V gene. The CDR3 spells CASSPTGTSADEQFF. CDR3 coding DNA: TGTGCCAGCAGCCCTACCGGGACTAGCGCCGATGAGCAGTTCTTC.

This CDR3 is CASSLVLGLNEQFF. CDR3 sequence (DNA): TGCGCCAGCAGCTTGGTCTTGGGACTCAATGAGCAGTTCTTC. The V call is TRBV5-1, the J call TRBJ2-1; tentatively, D is TRBD2 (6 bases). The CDR3 loop spans 14 amino acids. Deletions cut 0 bases from V and 6 bases from J, with 10 bases between. CDR1 and CDR2 (germline): SGHRS, YFSETQ.

The V gene is TRBV4-2, the J gene TRBJ2-1, with 11 bases identical to TRBD2. The CDR3 extends over 17 amino acids. The ends lost 0 bases at V and 5 bases at J; junction bases unmatched: 6. Germline CDR1 reads LGHNA; CDR2 reads YNFKEQ. CDR3 loop: CASSQEELAGADNEQFF. The CDR3 DNA follows: TGTGCCAGCAGCCAAGAGGAACTAGCGGGGGCTGACAATGAGCAGTTCTTC.

The CDR3, as DNA: TGCGCCAGCAGCCCCTTAGCGGGAGGGCCGGTCGAGCAGTACTTC. This codes for CASSPLAGGPVEQYF. The chain carries TRBV5-1 and TRBJ2-7, with 11 bases that match TRBD2. The CDR3 covers 15 residues. Trimming removed 4 bases from V and 6 bases from J; junction bases left unmatched: 9. CDR1 is SGHRS and CDR2 is YFSETQ in the germline V gene. Using reference TRBV5-1 and TRBJ2-7 for the parts outside the CDR3, the full variable domain is KAGVTQTPRYLIKTRGQQVTLSCSPISGHRSVSWYQQTPGQGLQFLFEYFSETQRNKGNFPGRFSGRQFSNSRSEMNVSTLELGDSALYLCASSPLAGGPVEQYFGPGTRLTVT.

V and J are TRBV25-1 and TRBJ1-2; the match to TRBD1 covers 10 bases. There are 17 residues in the CDR3. V lost 0 bases and J lost 7; bases outside the gene matches: 11. CDR1 is MGHDK and CDR2 is SYGVNS in the germline V gene. The CDR3 DNA sequence: TGTGCCAGCAGTGAATACGGGGACAGGGGAAAATCCTCTGGCTACACCTTC. Its protein is CASSEYGDRGKSSGYTF.

V usage is TRBV27 and J usage is TRBJ2-7; 9 bases match TRBD1. This CDR3 spans 15 amino acids. In germline, CDR1 is MNHEY, CDR2 SMNVEV (reference sequence). Trimming took 3 bases from V and 4 from J; bases not matched to a gene: 7. This CDR3 reads CASSLGQGKAYEQYF. Written as DNA, the CDR3 is TGTGCCAGCAGTTTGGGACAGGGAAAAGCATACGAGCAGTACTTC.

This chain joins TRBV5-6 and TRBJ1-3, with D perhaps TRBD1 (6 bases). The CDR3 extends over 14 amino acids. Germline values: CDR1 SGHDT, CDR2 YYEEEE. Deletions cut 2 bases from V and 6 bases from J, with 12 bases between. The CDR3: CASSFGGQVNTIYF. In DNA, the CDR3 is TGTGCCAGCAGCTTCGGGGGGCAAGTAAACACCATATATTTT.

V and J are TRBV5-1 and TRBJ2-7, with D tentatively TRBD1 (7 bases). V gave up 0 bases and J gave up 2 bases, with 15 bases separating them. This CDR3 contains 16 residues. Germline V CDR1 and CDR2: SGHRS, YFSETQ. The CDR3 here is CASSLEGGQRPYEQYF. Written as DNA, the CDR3 is TGCGCCAGCAGCTTGGAGGGGGGACAGAGACCCTACGAGCAGTACTTC.

The J gene is TRBJ1-6, the V gene TRBV30; D gene ambiguous. Germline CDR1 is GTSNPN and CDR2 is SVGIG (reference sequence). The V and J ends lost 5 bases and 5 bases respectively, with 7 bases between them. The CDR3 is made up of 12 amino acids. CDR3 in DNA: TGTGCCTGGTCCCGGGATAATTCACCCCTCCACTTT. Amino acid sequence: CAWSRDNSPLHF.

V usage is TRBV11-3 and J usage is TRBJ2-1; unclear D gene. The germline V gene has CDR1 SGHNT and CDR2 YENEEA. The CDR3 extends over 13 amino acids. The V and J ends lost 3 bases and 2 bases respectively, with 5 bases between them. The CDR3 loop reads CASSLETYNEQFF. The CDR3 region has the DNA TGTGCCAGCAGCTTGGAGACCTACAATGAGCAGTTCTTC.

The chain links TRBV24-1 to TRBJ1-2, with 10 bases aligning to TRBD1. This CDR3 is 16 amino acids long. Trimming took 3 bases from V and 4 from J; bases not matched to a gene: 7. Per germline, CDR1 KGHDR and CDR2 SFDVKD. The CDR3 region is CATSDARDRGGYGYTF. In DNA form, the CDR3 reads TGTGCCACCAGTGATGCAAGGGACAGGGGAGGCTATGGCTACACCTTC.

This clone was counted many times. The rearrangement uses TRBV5-8 and TRBJ2-1; the match to TRBD1 covers 9 bases. V trimming: 2 bases; J trimming: 9 bases; junction bases outside the gene matches: 9. The germline CDR1 and CDR2 sequences are SGHTS and YDEGEE. This CDR3 comprises 15 residues. CDR3 sequence reads: CASSLTGGSGREQFF. CDR3 nucleotide sequence: TGTGCCAGCAGCTTAACAGGGGGCTCAGGGCGTGAGCAGTTCTTC. The full variable domain, rest sourced from reference TRBV5-8 and TRBJ2-1, is EAGVTQSPTHLIKTRGQQATLRCSPISGHTSVYWYQQALGLGLQFLLWYDEGEERNRGNFPPRFSGRQFPNYSSELNVNALELEDSALYLCASSLTGGSGREQFFGPGTRLTVL.

This sequence joins TRBV2 and TRBJ2-2; D perhaps matches TRBD2 (5 bases). Trimming pared 6 bases from V and 5 bases from J, leaving 13 bases between. Germline CDR1 SNHLY, CDR2 FYNNEI. This CDR3 has 14 residues. The CDR3 region has the DNA TGTGCCAGCAGAGAGGGTGAGAGAACCGGGGAGCTGTTTTTT. It is translated as CASREGERTGELFF.

The rearrangement links TRBV3-1 (or the pseudogene TRBV3-2) to TRBJ2-1, with D possibly matching TRBD2 (5 bases). The CDR3 is 16 amino acids. Germline V gives CDR1 LGHDT, CDR2 YNNKEL (reference sequence). Trimming pared 4 bases from V and 4 bases from J, leaving 17 bases between. CDR3 amino acids: CASSRHSKGAYNEQFF. The DNA for the CDR3 is TGTGCCAGCAGCCGACATTCAAAGGGAGCTTACAATGAGCAGTTCTTC.

The gene calls are TRBV6-2 or TRBV6-3 and TRBJ1-1; 7 nucleotides line up with TRBD1. The CDR3 extends over 11 amino acids. CDR1 MNHEY and CDR2 SVGEGT come from the germline V gene. Trimming cost V 5 bases and J 7 bases; bases outside gene matches: 1. CDR3: CASSRTGEAFF. The CDR3, as DNA: TGTGCCAGCAGTCGGACAGGTGAAGCTTTCTTT.

This sequence joins TRBV6-5 and TRBJ1-2; 7 bases match TRBD1. CDR3 length: 15 amino acids. J was trimmed by 5 bases and V by 2 bases; bases with no gene match: 8. Germline CDR1 is MNHEY and CDR2 is SVGAGI. The CDR3 loop reads CASSYGDRVGYGYTF. The CDR3, as DNA: TGTGCCAGCAGTTACGGCGACAGGGTGGGTTATGGCTACACCTTC.

The genes are TRBV9 and TRBJ2-1; 14 bases align to TRBD2. J lost 7 bases, V lost 0 bases, and 6 bases had no gene match. This CDR3 is built from 17 residues. The germline V gene has CDR1 SGDLS and CDR2 YYNGEE. DNA of the CDR3: TGTGCCAGCAGCGTAGCTGGGGGACTAGCGGGAGTTAATGAGCAGTTCTTC. Its translation: CASSVAGGLAGVNEQFF.

V gene TRBV4-2 combines with J gene TRBJ2-2; TRBD1 is a possible D gene (6 bases). The CDR3 extends over 16 amino acids. Looked up from germline, CDR1 is LGHNA and CDR2 is YNFKEQ. V was pared by 0 bases and J by 4 bases, with 12 bases between. CDR3 DNA: TGTGCCAGCAGCCAAGAGACAGGAACACGCACCGGGGAGCTGTTTTTT. It yields the protein CASSQETGTRTGELFF.

The rearrangement joins TRBV4-1 to TRBJ2-1, with D perhaps matching TRBD2 (5 bases). The length of the CDR3 is 17 residues. The V and J ends lost 4 bases and 7 bases respectively, with 23 bases between them. Germline CDR1 and CDR2: MGHRA and YSYEKL. DNA for the CDR3: TGCGCCAGCAGCCCCCGGGTTAGGTATGGGAGAGGAAATGAGCAGTTCTTC. Protein: CASSPRVRYGRGNEQFF.

V gene TRBV5-1 combines with J gene TRBJ1-6; no clear D. The CDR3 has 15 residues. Per germline, CDR1 SGHRS and CDR2 YFSETQ. V lost 0 bases and J lost 10, with 14 bases in between. CDR3 DNA sequence: TGCGCCAGCAGCTTGGCCATAAGCGCAGAATCACCCCTCCACTTT. Protein: CASSLAISAESPLHF.

The gene calls are TRBV5-4 and TRBJ2-1, with 7 bases that match TRBD2. Germline CDR1 is SGHNT and CDR2 is YYREEE (reference sequence). The CDR3 loop spans 16 amino acids. With V trimmed by 0 bases and J by 0 bases, 3 bases remained unmatched. CDR3 in DNA: TGTGCCAGCAGCTTGGGCGGGGGAAGCTCCTACAATGAGCAGTTCTTC. Residues: CASSLGGGSSYNEQFF.

J is TRBJ1-3 and V is TRBV11-1; D is unclear. The CDR3 extends over 14 amino acids. The germline V gene has CDR1 SGHAT and CDR2 FQDESV (reference sequence). The V and J ends lost 2 bases and 0 bases respectively, with 5 bases between them. The CDR3 reads CASSLRSSGNTIYF. In nucleotides, the CDR3 is TGTGCCAGCAGCTTACGGTCCTCTGGAAACACCATATATTTT.

The sample holds a few counts of this clone. The rearrangement joins TRBV11-2 to TRBJ2-5; a weak D match, TRBD1 (6 bases). V was pared by 6 bases and J by 5 bases, with 16 bases between. Germline values: CDR1 SGHAT, CDR2 FQNNGV. CDR3 size: 14 residues. The DNA of the CDR3 is TGTGCCAGCAGACCAGGGGCCTACGGGGAGACCCAGTACTTC. Translating gives CASRPGAYGETQYF.

The rearrangement links TRBV2 to TRBJ1-4, with a possible D match to TRBD1 (6 bases). V was pared by 4 bases and J by 8 bases, with 14 bases between. The CDR3 sequence is 14 residues long. CDR1 and CDR2 (germline): SNHLY, FYNNEI. The DNA of the CDR3 is TGTGCCAGCAGTGGGGGGGGCATTGGAGAAAAACTGTTTTTT. This translates into CASSGGGIGEKLFF.

This clone was counted a few times. DNA for the CDR3: TGTGCCAGCAGCTCCGGACAGGGAAATTCACCCCTCCACTTT. Amino acids: CASSSGQGNSPLHF. V gene TRBV7-2 combines with J gene TRBJ1-6, with TRBD1 identical over 8 bases. The V gene's germline CDR1 is SGHTA and CDR2 FQGNSA. The V gene end was trimmed by 4 bases and the J gene end by 7 bases; junction bases not matched to a gene: 3. The CDR3 covers 14 residues.